This T cell receptor beta chain was retrieved from a study of cytomegalovirus exposure and HLA in healthy donors. Study information: A prior study identified 117 million unique TCR beta sequences from 150 million to 200 million T cells.

Details on this clone: The antigen is unknown.

This CDR3 has 15 residues. Germline V lookup: CDR1 LGHNT, CDR2 FRNRAP. V lost 2 bases, J lost 5 bases, and 6 bases stayed unmatched. With 60 Vbeta and 13 Jbeta primers, the PCR was carried out. The method was immunoSEQ multiplex PCR; TCRdb's version includes in-frame clones alone and lacks a portion of them. Of some 150,000 clones listed, 75% to 85% are singletons. The study's findings and limits: Among TCR beta chains of equal frequency, HLA-associated ones were more clonally expanded in a later analysis. V segments that were indistinguishable, TRBV6-2 and TRBV6-3 among them, were omitted from analysis.

The sequence derives from a male donor in good health and CMV-seronegative. The sequencing input was PBMCs. The rearrangement links TRBV12-5 to TRBJ2-3, with 8 positions matching TRBD2. The CDR3 here is CASGLPGGGEDTQYF. CDR3 nucleotide sequence: TGTGCTAGTGGTTTGCCCGGGGGGGGAGAAGATACGCAGTATTTT.